This passage covers 27 T cell receptor beta chains from one sample sequenced in a study of cytomegalovirus exposure and HLA in healthy donors. A multiplex PCR was run with 60 Vbeta primers and 13 Jbeta primers. Sequenced by immunoSEQ multiplex PCR; TCRdb stores in-frame clones only, minus some. The sample lists around 130,000 clones, about 80% seen once, with 4.5% to 5.5% in the top ten. The sequenced material came from PBMCs. These TCRs come from a man between 25 and 39 years old in good health and CMV-seronegative.

V is TRBV5-6 and J is TRBJ1-1; D is unclear. The CDR3 extends over 14 amino acids. V was cut by 0 bases and J by 0 bases, with 6 bases left in between. CDR1 and CDR2 (germline): SGHDT, YYEEEE. CDR3 sequence reads: CASSLGQMNTEAFF. CDR3 DNA: TGTGCCAGCAGCTTGGGACAAATGAACACTGAAGCTTTCTTT. Based on the CDR3 plus reference TRBV5-6 and TRBJ1-1, the full variable domain is DAGVTQSPTHLIKTRGQQVTLRCSPKSGHDTVSWYQQALGQGPQFIFQYYEEEERQRGNFPDRFSGHQFPNYSSELNVNALLLGDSALYLCASSLGQMNTEAFFGQGTRLTVV.

The chain couples TRBV19 to TRBJ1-2; D is possibly TRBD1 (6 bases). Germline V CDR1 and CDR2: LNHDA, SQIVND (reference sequence). V gave up 7 bases and J gave up 2 bases, with 11 bases separating them. CDR3 length equals 13 residues. The CDR3 region is CASTEGENYGYTF. The CDR3 nucleotides are TGTGCCAGTACCGAGGGGGAGAACTATGGCTACACCTTC.

V is TRBV5-1 and J is TRBJ2-7; 9 bases are shared with TRBD1. Germline V gene lookup returns CDR1 SGHRS and CDR2 YFSETQ. This CDR3 region has 13 residues. Trimming removed 2 bases from V and 7 bases from J; junction bases left unmatched: 4. The CDR3 DNA reads TGCGCCAGCAGCTTCGGGACAGGGATTGAGCAGTACTTC. Protein: CASSFGTGIEQYF.

The genes are TRBV25-1 and TRBJ2-7, with 11 bases identical to TRBD2. V lost 6 bases to trimming and J lost 4 bases; unmatched junction nucleotides: 5. The CDR3 is 14 residues long. The germline CDR1 and CDR2 sequences are MGHDK and SYGVNS. In nucleotides, the CDR3 is TGTGCCAGCAGACCCGGACTAGCGGGTTACGAGCAGTACTTC. This translates into CASRPGLAGYEQYF.

The gene calls are TRBV5-1 and TRBJ2-7; 8 bases are shared with TRBD2. With 0 bases clipped from V and 3 bases from J, the junction kept 8 bases outside the gene matches. The CDR3 runs to 16 residues. Germline loops: CDR1 SGHRS, CDR2 YFSETQ. DNA for the CDR3: TGCGCCAGCAGCTTGGATGCGGGGGGTTTTGACTACGAGCAGTACTTC. Amino acids: CASSLDAGGFDYEQYF.

V and J are TRBV28 and TRBJ1-2; a possible D gene is TRBD1 (5 bases). Trimming removed 3 bases at V and 7 bases at J, with 9 bases between. Per the germline V gene, CDR1 is MDHEN and CDR2 is SYDVKM. This CDR3 contains 12 residues. CDR3 DNA: TGTGCCAGCAGTTTTGCAGGGCTTGGCTACACCTTC. This gives the protein CASSFAGLGYTF.

CDR3 sequence reads: CASTSGGAFRNEQFF. CDR3 in DNA: TGTGCCAGCACTAGCGGGGGGGCCTTTAGAAATGAGCAGTTCTTC. This chain uses TRBV2 with TRBJ2-1, with TRBD2 matching 12 bases. This CDR3 is built from 15 residues. V shed 7 bases, J shed 7 bases, and the junction held 8 bases outside the gene matches. CDR1 is SNHLY, CDR2 FYNNEI, per germline.

The V and J genes are TRBV5-6 and TRBJ1-1; D might be TRBD1 (6 bases). V was cut by 3 bases and J by 4 bases, with 10 bases left in between. The CDR3 totals 13 residues. Germline CDR1 reads SGHDT; CDR2 reads YYEEEE. The CDR3 is CASSSGVSTEAFF. The CDR3 nucleotides are TGTGCCAGCAGCTCAGGGGTCAGCACTGAAGCTTTCTTT.

J is TRBJ2-7 and V is TRBV7-9; 9 bases are shared with TRBD1. This CDR3 spans 16 amino acids. The V and J ends lost 7 bases and 0 bases, in that order; junction bases with no gene match: 10. The germline V gene encodes CDR1 SEHNR and CDR2 FQNEAQ (reference sequence). DNA for the CDR3: TGTGCCAGCACCCTGGCGAGGGGACAGGGCTCCTACGAGCAGTACTTC. This sequence encodes CASTLARGQGSYEQYF.

J is TRBJ2-2 and V is TRBV9, with TRBD2 matching over 7 bases. Germline V gene lookup returns CDR1 SGDLS and CDR2 YYNGEE. J lost 6 bases, V lost 4 bases, and 12 bases had no gene match. The CDR3 length is 16 residues. CDR3 in DNA: TGTGCCAGCAGCTATAGTATGGGGGAGGGCGCCGGGGAGCTGTTTTTT. This gives the protein CASSYSMGEGAGELFF.

The chain is built from TRBV30 and TRBJ1-1; D is unclear. Germline V lookup: CDR1 GTSNPN, CDR2 SVGIG (reference sequence). The CDR3 runs 13 residues. Deletions cut 4 bases from V and 4 bases from J, with 13 bases between. The CDR3 here is CAWNFGGITEAFF. As DNA, the CDR3 is TGTGCCTGGAATTTCGGCGGGATCACTGAAGCTTTCTTT. Drawing the rest from reference TRBV30 and TRBJ1-1, the complete variable domain is SQTIHQWPATLVQPVGSPLSLECTVEGTSNPNLYWYRQAAGRGLQLLFYSVGIGQISSEVPQNLSASRPQDRQFILSSKKLLLSDSGFYLCAWNFGGITEAFFGQGTRLTVV.

This chain connects TRBV5-4 to TRBJ2-5; 8 bases align to TRBD1. The CDR3 extends over 14 amino acids. V lost 3 bases and J lost 4; bases outside the gene matches: 5. Germline V gives CDR1 SGHNT, CDR2 YYREEE (reference sequence). CDR3 region: CASSSVRGRETQYF. The CDR3 region has the DNA TGTGCCAGCAGCTCAGTCAGGGGGCGAGAGACCCAGTACTTC.

The chain combines TRBV7-2 with TRBJ1-3; no clear D. Germline CDR1 SGHTA, CDR2 FQGNSA. Trimming stripped 2 bases from V and 0 bases from J, with 8 bases between. The CDR3 length is 15 residues. CDR3 loop: CASSLRGSSGNTIYF. CDR3 nucleotides: TGTGCCAGCAGCTTACGCGGGAGCTCTGGAAACACCATATATTTT.

This clone was counted between two and nine times. The chain has TRBV29-1 and TRBJ2-1; D remains unclear. The CDR3 sequence is 13 residues long. V was pared by 5 bases and J by 0 bases, with 8 bases between. Germline lookup yields CDR1 SQVTM and CDR2 ANQGSEA. CDR3: CSVNIASYNEQFF. CDR3 DNA sequence: TGCAGCGTTAATATAGCCTCCTACAATGAGCAGTTCTTC.

V gene TRBV30 combines with J gene TRBJ2-2; TRBD1 agrees at 7 bases. CDR3 length: 15 residues. Per germline, CDR1 GTSNPN and CDR2 SVGIG (reference sequence). The V segment lost 3 bases and the J segment 1 base; nucleotides outside the gene matches: 5. The CDR3 loop reads CAWSPGTENTGELFF. In DNA, the CDR3 is TGTGCCTGGAGCCCGGGGACAGAGAACACCGGGGAGCTGTTTTTT.

The gene calls are TRBV28 and TRBJ2-7, with 8 bases aligning to TRBD2. Germline assignment: CDR1 MDHEN and CDR2 SYDVKM. V was pared by 3 bases and J by 3 bases, with 16 bases of the junction left unmatched. The CDR3 totals 18 residues. The CDR3 DNA is TGTGCCAGCAGTTTTATAGCGGGGCACTCCGGACCTAACTACGAGCAGTACTTC. This gives the protein CASSFIAGHSGPNYEQYF.

The rearrangement links TRBV4-1 to TRBJ2-7, with TRBD1 identical over 8 bases. V was clipped by 3 bases and J by 3 bases; unmatched bases: 10. This CDR3 has 16 amino acids. Germline CDR1 is MGHRA and CDR2 is YSYEKL. The CDR3 protein is CASSHLGQGKGYEQYF. In DNA, the CDR3 is TGCGCCAGCAGCCACCTCGGACAGGGTAAAGGCTACGAGCAGTACTTC.

This clone was seen a single time. This chain joins TRBV21-1 and TRBJ1-1; no DNA check was done on the table's D call, TRBD1. TRBV21-1 has pseudogene status. CDR3 length equals 17 residues. The CDR3 loop reads CASSPTPQGAKDTEAFF. CDR3 sequence (DNA): TGTGCCAGCAGCCCAACGCCCCAGGGGGCGAAGGACACTGAAGCTTTCTTT.

The chain is built from TRBV10-3 and TRBJ2-7, with 8 bases aligning to TRBD2. The CDR3 sequence is 14 residues long. Germline-derived CDR1 and CDR2 are ENHRY and SYGVKD. After removal of 3 bases from V and 4 bases from J, the junction contained 5 bases not matched to a gene. CDR3 region: CAISEAGATYEQYF. CDR3 in DNA: TGTGCCATCAGTGAAGCGGGAGCGACGTACGAGCAGTACTTC.

The rearrangement uses TRBV7-9 and TRBJ2-7; 7 bases line up with TRBD1. J was trimmed by 1 base and V by 5 bases; bases with no gene match: 8. The CDR3 has 15 residues. In germline, CDR1 is SEHNR, CDR2 FQNEAQ (reference sequence). CDR3 sequence: CASSPVDRESYEQYF. CDR3 bases: TGTGCCAGCAGCCCAGTAGACAGGGAGTCCTACGAGCAGTACTTC.

The sample holds a few counts of this clone. The same CDR3 can be traced to other DNA sequences in this sample. The genes are TRBV27 and TRBJ1-1; a weak D match, TRBD1 (6 bases). V was pared by 3 bases and J by 2 bases, with 13 bases between. The CDR3 totals 15 residues. CDR1 and CDR2 from the germline V gene are MNHEY and SMNVEV (reference sequence). The CDR3 loop reads CASSLAPGDNTEAFF. DNA for the CDR3: TGTGCCAGCAGTTTGGCCCCAGGGGACAACACTGAAGCTTTCTTT.

This chain uses TRBV28 with TRBJ2-1; perhaps TRBD2 as D (7 bases). The CDR3 contains 14 residues. Germline V lookup: CDR1 MDHEN, CDR2 SYDVKM. Trimming took 8 bases from V and 4 from J, leaving 15 bases between them. In DNA form, the CDR3 reads TGTGCCAGCTTGGGGGGGGCCAGGTACAATGAGCAGTTCTTC. Its translation is CASLGGARYNEQFF.

The rearrangement uses TRBV7-8 and TRBJ2-7, with 10 positions matching TRBD1. The CDR3 covers 14 residues. Germline loops: CDR1 SGHVS, CDR2 FQNEAQ. Trimming cost V 5 bases and J 3 bases; bases outside gene matches: 4. The CDR3 sequence: CASSPRTGGYEQYF. In DNA, the CDR3 is TGTGCCAGCAGCCCGAGGACAGGGGGCTACGAGCAGTACTTC. The full variable domain, with the rest looked up from reference TRBV7-8 and TRBJ2-7, is GAGVSQSPRYKVAKRGQDVALRCDPISGHVSLFWYQQALGQGPEFLTYFQNEAQLDKSGLPSDRFFAERPEGSVSTLKIQRTQQEDSAVYLCASSPRTGGYEQYFGPGTRLTVT.

The chain carries TRBV27 and TRBJ2-3, with D perhaps TRBD2 (6 bases). This CDR3 comprises 16 residues. CDR1 is MNHEY and CDR2 is SMNVEV in the germline V gene (reference sequence). Trimming cost V 3 bases and J 1 base, with 14 bases left between them. The CDR3: CASSLGLALGTDTQYF. The DNA of the CDR3 is TGTGCCAGCAGTTTGGGGCTAGCGTTAGGCACAGATACGCAGTATTTT.

The genes are TRBV6-1 and TRBJ2-7; D is uncertain. CDR1 MNHNS and CDR2 SASEGT come from the germline V gene. The CDR3 has 17 residues. Trimming took 2 bases from V and 0 from J, leaving 17 bases between them. The CDR3 DNA sequence: TGTGCCAGCAGTGAAAAAGGAGTGCACCGAAGCTCCTACGAGCAGTACTTC. This translates into CASSEKGVHRSSYEQYF.

J is TRBJ1-1 and V is TRBV7-9, with D maybe TRBD1 (5 bases). The germline CDR1 and CDR2 sequences are SEHNR and FQNEAQ (reference sequence). Trimming took off 10 bases at V and 1 base at J, with 7 bases between the two ends. This CDR3 spans 11 amino acids. In DNA, the CDR3 is TGTGCCATAACAGGGAACACTGAAGCTTTCTTT. Amino acid sequence: CAITGNTEAFF.

This chain links TRBV28 with TRBJ2-6, with unresolved D. The CDR3 has 14 amino acids. The V gene lost 6 bases and the J gene lost 0 bases, with 6 bases spanning the gap. Germline values: CDR1 MDHEN, CDR2 SYDVKM. The CDR3, as DNA: TGTGCCAGCAGCGACTCCTCTGGGGCCAACGTCCTGACTTTC. Amino acids: CASSDSSGANVLTF. Full variable domain (remainder filled in from reference TRBV28 and TRBJ2-6): DVKVTQSSRYLVKRTGEKVFLECVQDMDHENMFWYRQDPGLGLRLIYFSYDVKMKEKGDIPEGYSVSREKKERFSLILESASTNQTSMYLCASSDSSGANVLTFGAGSRLTVL.